One sample yielded the 25 T cell receptor beta chains listed below, sequenced in a study of shared clonotypes between healthy human individuals (TCRdb year 2020). Library generation was performed with the immunoSEQ multiplex PCR assay. Here the immuneACCESS table is served through TCRdb, limited to in-frame sequences with V and J called. Missing clones are a known gap in these copies; in checked studies unresolved V genes cover under half, and the rest lacks a known reason. This sample has approximately 2.3 million clones in its table, and roughly 93% of those were observed once. Clones ranked in the top ten supply 0.39% of the sample. Sequenced input: naive CD4+ T cells from PBMCs. Reading the label with the study, this specimen's cell subset or site is: CD45RA+ positively selected. Receptor source: a man younger than 35 in good health. Some clones in this sample may be carry-over from other donors' samples.

The J gene is TRBJ2-3, the V gene TRBV7-8, with TRBD2 matching 8 bases. Trimming cost V 0 bases and J 0 bases; bases outside gene matches: 2. The germline V gene has CDR1 SGHVS and CDR2 FQNEAQ. This CDR3 has 16 amino acids. CDR3 sequence: CASSLAAGGSTDTQYF. As DNA, the CDR3 is TGTGCCAGCAGCTTAGCGGCGGGAGGAAGCACAGATACGCAGTATTTT.

This rearrangement joins TRBV6-1 to TRBJ2-4; 7 bases map to TRBD1. The junction had 5 bases not matched to a gene; V was cut back by 3 bases and J by 9 bases. The CDR3 covers 13 residues. The germline gives CDR1 MNHNS, CDR2 SASEGT. CDR3 amino acids: CASSDGQARIQYF. DNA for the CDR3: TGTGCCAGCAGTGACGGACAGGCACGCATTCAGTACTTC.

The chain combines TRBV28 with TRBJ2-5; 8 nucleotides align to TRBD2. The ends lost 7 bases at V and 10 bases at J; junction bases unmatched: 8. CDR1 MDHEN and CDR2 SYDVKM come from the germline V gene. This CDR3 contains 12 residues. DNA of the CDR3: TGTGCCAGCAACCTTGGGACTAGAATCCAGTACTTC. This codes for CASNLGTRIQYF.

This rearrangement joins TRBV9 to TRBJ1-4; D is unresolved. V lost 1 base and J lost 5, with 9 bases in between. CDR1 is SGDLS, CDR2 YYNGEE, per germline. This CDR3 contains 14 residues. The CDR3 bases are TGTGCCAGCAGCGTATACGGCGAGAATGAAAAACTGTTTTTT. Translating gives CASSVYGENEKLFF. The variable domain in full, with the rest retrieved from reference TRBV9 and TRBJ1-4, is DSGVTQTPKHLITATGQRVTLRCSPRSGDLSVYWYQQSLDQGLQFLIQYYNGEERAKGNILERFSAQQFPDLHSELNLSSLELGDSALYFCASSVYGENEKLFFGSGTQLSVL.

The rearrangement joins TRBV9 to TRBJ2-5; D is perhaps TRBD1 or TRBD2 (6 bases each). Trimming left V 4 bases short and J 1 base short, with 11 bases between. Germline V CDR1 and CDR2: SGDLS, YYNGEE. The CDR3 runs 14 residues. The CDR3 nucleotides are TGTGCCAGCAGCAGGGGGGCCTTCCAAGAGACCCAGTACTTC. This sequence encodes CASSRGAFQETQYF.

J is TRBJ2-1 and V is TRBV28, with 11 bases identical to TRBD2. This CDR3 has 16 amino acids. Trimming at V came to 4 bases and at J to 4 bases, leaving 6 bases not matched to a gene. Germline-derived CDR1 and CDR2 are MDHEN and SYDVKM. CDR3: CASSSIAGGNYNEQFF. The CDR3 DNA is TGTGCCAGCAGTTCAATAGCGGGAGGGAATTACAATGAGCAGTTCTTC.

The genes are TRBV30 and TRBJ1-2; 8 bases agree with TRBD1. The CDR3 totals 15 residues. The ends lost 2 bases at V and 4 bases at J; junction bases unmatched: 9. Germline-derived CDR1 and CDR2 are GTSNPN and SVGIG (reference sequence). The CDR3 sequence is CAWSTTGAPGYGYTF. The CDR3 region has the DNA TGTGCCTGGAGTACGACAGGGGCCCCGGGCTATGGCTACACCTTC.

Turning to this clone: Other DNA sequences within the sample encode an identical CDR3. The V gene is TRBV5-4, the J gene TRBJ2-1; TRBD2 agrees at 10 bases. The CDR3 sequence is 15 residues long. V shed 0 bases, J shed 4 bases, and the junction held 1 base outside the gene matches. Per germline, CDR1 SGHNT and CDR2 YYREEE (reference sequence). The CDR3 region has the DNA TGTGCCAGCAGCTTGGCACTAGCGGGATACAATGAGCAGTTCTTC. It specifies CASSLALAGYNEQFF. The full variable domain, with the rest looked up from reference TRBV5-4 and TRBJ2-1, is ETGVTQSPTHLIKTRGQQVTLRCSSQSGHNTVSWYQQALGQGPQFIFQYYREEENGRGNFPPRFSGLQFPNYSSELNVNALELDDSALYLCASSLALAGYNEQFFGPGTRLTVL.

This clone was seen a handful of times. This chain connects TRBV6-5 to TRBJ1-5; D remains ambiguous. Germline V lookup: CDR1 MNHEY, CDR2 SVGAGI. The CDR3 covers 13 residues. The V and J ends lost 5 bases and 1 base respectively, with 6 bases between them. The CDR3 region is CASSQTSNQPQHF. CDR3 in DNA: TGTGCCAGCAGTCAGACGAGCAATCAGCCCCAGCATTTT.

The rearrangement joins TRBV6-6 to TRBJ2-7; 7 positions agree with TRBD2. Trimming at V came to 6 bases and at J to 0 bases, leaving 5 bases not matched to a gene. CDR1 and CDR2 from the germline V gene are MNHNY and SVGAGI (reference sequence). CDR3 length: 14 amino acids. The CDR3 bases are TGTGCCAGCAGGGGTCAGCGGGACTCCTACGAGCAGTACTTC. Its translation is CASRGQRDSYEQYF.

The CDR3, as DNA: TGTGCCAGCAGTGAAGCGCAGAGGAGGGCCAGGGACGATGGCTACACCTTC. Amino acid sequence: CASSEAQRRARDDGYTF. V usage is TRBV6-1 and J usage is TRBJ1-2; D possibly corresponds to TRBD1 (5 bases). This CDR3 has 17 amino acids. Germline V gene data show CDR1 as MNHNS and CDR2 as SASEGT. V was pared by 0 bases and J by 6 bases, with 20 bases between.

This rearrangement joins TRBV7-7 to TRBJ2-5; TRBD1 aligns across 10 bases. Germline V CDR1 and CDR2: SSHAT, FNYEAQ (reference sequence). The CDR3 is 13 residues long. The V and J ends lost 5 bases and 5 bases, in that order; junction bases with no gene match: 2. The CDR3 nucleotides are TGTGCCAGCAGCCTGGGACAGGGGGAGACCCAGTACTTC. This encodes CASSLGQGETQYF.

The chain combines TRBV28 with TRBJ2-1; D is unresolved. Trimming removed 4 bases from V and 0 bases from J, with 16 bases in between. The CDR3 runs 17 residues. Germline CDR1 reads MDHEN; CDR2 reads SYDVKM. CDR3 protein: CASSSPLSASSYNEQFF. CDR3 bases: TGTGCCAGCAGTTCCCCCCTGTCCGCGAGCTCCTACAATGAGCAGTTCTTC.

The rearrangement links TRBV28 to TRBJ2-7; D might be TRBD2 (5 bases). Germline values: CDR1 MDHEN, CDR2 SYDVKM. V gave up 2 bases and J gave up 7 bases, with 12 bases separating them. The CDR3 covers 13 residues. The CDR3 DNA sequence: TGTGCCAGCAGTTTAAGTCTTCCGGGGGAGCAGTACTTC. Amino acid sequence: CASSLSLPGEQYF. Variable domain in full (rest from reference TRBV28 and TRBJ2-7): DVKVTQSSRYLVKRTGEKVFLECVQDMDHENMFWYRQDPGLGLRLIYFSYDVKMKEKGDIPEGYSVSREKKERFSLILESASTNQTSMYLCASSLSLPGEQYFGPGTRLTVT.

This sequence joins TRBV7-6 and TRBJ2-7; possibly TRBD2 for D (6 bases). V was shortened by 0 bases and J by 5 bases, with 14 bases between the two germline ends. Germline-derived CDR1 and CDR2 are SGHVS and FNYEAQ. The CDR3 has 15 amino acids. This CDR3 is CASSLAGTLTHEQYF. The CDR3, as DNA: TGTGCCAGCAGCTTAGCCGGGACTCTTACCCACGAGCAGTACTTC.

The chain recombines TRBV28 with TRBJ2-7, with a tentative D call TRBD1 (7 bases). The CDR3 is made up of 14 amino acids. Germline-derived CDR1 and CDR2 are MDHEN and SYDVKM. The ends were cut back, 5 bases at V and 2 bases at J, with 13 bases in the middle. CDR3 in DNA: TGTGCCAGCAGTGACGCGGGACAGACCTACGAGCAGTACTTC. Translated, it gives CASSDAGQTYEQYF.

Only one count was recorded for this clone. The chain couples TRBV9 to TRBJ1-3, with TRBD1 identical over 9 bases. The V gene end was trimmed by 4 bases and the J gene end by 2 bases; junction bases not matched to a gene: 4. CDR3 size: 15 residues. The germline CDR1 and CDR2 sequences are SGDLS and YYNGEE. CDR3 sequence reads: CASSSRTGAGNTIYF. CDR3 DNA sequence: TGTGCCAGCAGCAGTCGGACAGGGGCTGGAAACACCATATATTTT.

On this clone itself: At the DNA level, this CDR3 is encoded by other sequences in the same sample as well. The chain combines TRBV9 with TRBJ2-7; D gene ambiguous. V shed 0 bases and J shed 0 bases, with 10 bases lying between them. The CDR3 runs 15 residues. Germline CDR1 SGDLS, CDR2 YYNGEE. The CDR3 loop is CASSVGGRSSYEQYF. The CDR3 bases are TGTGCCAGCAGCGTAGGCGGAAGGAGCTCCTACGAGCAGTACTTC.

The rearrangement joins TRBV5-6 to TRBJ1-1, with a possible D match to TRBD1 (5 bases). The CDR3 covers 16 residues. Germline V lookup: CDR1 SGHDT, CDR2 YYEEEE. V lost 3 bases to trimming and J lost 2 bases, with 17 bases between them. CDR3 nucleotides: TGTGCCAGCAGCTCGGACTGGGGGGTGGTCAACACTGAAGCTTTCTTT. Translated, it gives CASSSDWGVVNTEAFF.

The chain recombines TRBV5-5 with TRBJ2-7; D perhaps matches TRBD1 (6 bases). The germline V gene encodes CDR1 SGHKS and CDR2 YYEKEE (reference sequence). V gave up 4 bases and J gave up 4 bases, with 15 bases separating them. The CDR3 length is 14 residues. For the CDR3, the DNA is TGTGCCAGCAGCGTCCCAGGACAGATTTACGAGCAGTACTTC. Encoded protein: CASSVPGQIYEQYF.

The CDR3 nucleotides read TGTGCCAGCAGCCGCCGAAGACAGGGAGGGGAGGCCCTGACTTTC. Translated, it gives CASSRRRQGGEALTF. The rearrangement uses TRBV7-3 and TRBJ2-6; D may match TRBD1 or TRBD2 (7 bases each). The CDR3 covers 15 residues. CDR1 is SGHTA and CDR2 is FQGTGA in the germline V gene. The V end lost 5 bases, the J end lost 15 bases, and 23 bases lay between the germline ends. The complete variable domain, with remaining parts taken from reference TRBV7-3 and TRBJ2-6, reads GAGVSQTPSNKVTEKGKYVELRCDPISGHTALYWYRQSLGQGPEFLIYFQGTGAADDSGLPNDRFFAVRPEGSVSTLKIQRTERGDSAVYLCASSRRRQGGEALTFGAGSRLTVL.

A note on this clone: Other DNA sequences of this sample code for an identical CDR3. The chain uses TRBV5-1 and TRBJ2-7; maybe TRBD2 (6 bases). V lost 3 bases to trimming and J lost 1 base, with 8 bases between them. Germline loops: CDR1 SGHRS, CDR2 YFSETQ. The CDR3 has 13 amino acids. CDR3 nucleotide sequence: TGCGCCAGCAGCTCTGGGGGGTCCTACGAGCAGTACTTC. Translation: CASSSGGSYEQYF.

This clone is a singleton in its sample. This sequence joins TRBV4-1 and TRBJ2-5; 10 bases are a match to TRBD2. Losses at the gene ends were 0 bases for V and 5 bases for J; bases not matched to a gene: 9. This CDR3 contains 17 residues. Germline lookup yields CDR1 MGHRA and CDR2 YSYEKL. Here the CDR3 reads CASSQEVAGGPGETQYF. DNA of the CDR3: TGCGCCAGCAGCCAAGAGGTAGCGGGAGGCCCCGGGGAGACCCAGTACTTC.

The V gene is TRBV5-1, the J gene TRBJ1-1; 9 nucleotides agree with TRBD1. V was pared by 3 bases and J by 4 bases, with 7 bases of the junction left unmatched. Germline V CDR1 and CDR2: SGHRS, YFSETQ. The CDR3 spans 15 residues. In nucleotides, the CDR3 is TGCGCCAGCAGCTATACCGGGACAGGGACCACTGAAGCTTTCTTT. This encodes CASSYTGTGTTEAFF.

This clone was observed a few times. Other DNA variants within this sample encode the same CDR3. The chain carries TRBV28 and TRBJ2-7, with unresolved D. Looked up from germline, CDR1 is MDHEN and CDR2 is SYDVKM. The V gene lost 2 bases and the J gene lost 5 bases, with 1 base spanning the gap. This CDR3 has 10 residues. CDR3 in amino acids: CASSLNEQYF. CDR3 nucleotide sequence: TGTGCCAGCAGTTTAAACGAGCAGTACTTC.